This is a list of T cell receptor beta chains from one sample in a study of cytomegalovirus exposure and HLA in healthy donors. TCRdb keeps only in-frame clones here, not all; method: immunoSEQ multiplex PCR. Of around 91,000 clones detected, about 88% appear once; the ten largest clones hold around 2.3%. Material: PBMCs. The source is a man aged 18 to 29 in good health and CMV-seronegative. The CDR3 runs from the conserved cysteine through the conserved F or W. Fields, in order: D gene, V gene, clone size, J gene, CDR3 DNA, CDR3 protein. D genes are given only for firm matches. Only part of the rows carry a size: once, few, many, or a class if the clone is expanded.

d_call: -
v_call: TRBV25-1
clone_size: -
j_call: TRBJ1-4
cdr3_nt: TGTGCCACCAAGGGAGTTTCTAATGAAAAACTGTTTTTT
cdr3_aa: CATKGVSNEKLFF

d_call: TRBD2
v_call: TRBV14
clone_size: once
j_call: TRBJ2-1
cdr3_nt: TGTGCCAGCAGCCAAGACTATGGGACTAGCGGTTCCAATGAGCAGTTCTTC
cdr3_aa: CASSQDYGTSGSNEQFF

d_call: TRBD1
v_call: TRBV30
clone_size: few
j_call: TRBJ2-5
cdr3_nt: TGTGCCTGGTCCCCGGGACAGGGGAAAACGGAGACCCAGTACTTC
cdr3_aa: CAWSPGQGKTETQYF

d_call: -
v_call: TRBV9
clone_size: -
j_call: TRBJ2-7
cdr3_nt: TGTGCCAGCAGCGCGTCAGGGGATCGAGGCTACGAGCAGTACTTC
cdr3_aa: CASSASGDRGYEQYF

d_call: -
v_call: TRBV6-1
clone_size: few
j_call: TRBJ2-7
cdr3_nt: TGTGCCAGCAAGGGGTACGAGCAGTACTTC
cdr3_aa: CASKGYEQYF

d_call: -
v_call: TRBV6-4
clone_size: medium-sized
j_call: TRBJ1-2
cdr3_nt: TGTGCCAGCAGTGACACGGAGCAGGGGTTACATGGCTACACCTTC
cdr3_aa: CASSDTEQGLHGYTF

d_call: TRBD1
v_call: TRBV5-1
clone_size: -
j_call: TRBJ2-7
cdr3_nt: TGCGCCAGCAGCTTGGGGAGGGGGACAGGAAAGGACGAGCAGTACTTC
cdr3_aa: CASSLGRGTGKDEQYF

d_call: -
v_call: TRBV9
clone_size: -
j_call: TRBJ2-3
cdr3_nt: TGTGCCAGCAGCGGAACCGGGAAAAAGGAGTATTTT
cdr3_aa: CASSGTGKKEYF

d_call: -
v_call: TRBV7-8
clone_size: -
j_call: TRBJ1-4
cdr3_nt: TGTGCCAGCAGCCCTTTAACAACTAATGAAAAACTGTTTTTT
cdr3_aa: CASSPLTTNEKLFF

d_call: TRBD1
v_call: TRBV7-8
clone_size: -
j_call: TRBJ2-7
cdr3_nt: TGTGCCAGCAGCTCCCCCGCGACAGGGGCCCACGAGCAGTACTTC
cdr3_aa: CASSSPATGAHEQYF

d_call: -
v_call: TRBV4-3
clone_size: -
j_call: TRBJ1-1
cdr3_nt: TGCGCCAGCAGCCAAGGCCTCAGATTGAACACTGAAGCTTTCTTT
cdr3_aa: CASSQGLRLNTEAFF

d_call: -
v_call: TRBV30
clone_size: -
j_call: TRBJ1-1
cdr3_nt: TGTGCCTGGACGAGGGCAGGAAGGAACACTGAAGCTTTCTTT
cdr3_aa: CAWTRAGRNTEAFF

d_call: -
v_call: TRBV19
clone_size: -
j_call: TRBJ1-1
cdr3_nt: TGTGCCAGTAGTTCGGGGGGTCCCATGAACACTGAAGCTTTCTTT
cdr3_aa: CASSSGGPMNTEAFF

d_call: TRBD2
v_call: TRBV6-1
clone_size: -
j_call: TRBJ2-3
cdr3_nt: TGTGCCACCACTAATCTAGCGGCTAGCACAGATACGCAGTATTTT
cdr3_aa: CATTNLAASTDTQYF

d_call: -
v_call: TRBV18
clone_size: -
j_call: TRBJ2-7
cdr3_nt: TGTGCCAGCTCCTCGGACACCTTATACGAGCAGTACTTC
cdr3_aa: CASSSDTLYEQYF

d_call: TRBD2
v_call: TRBV9
clone_size: -
j_call: TRBJ2-1
cdr3_nt: TGTGCCAGCAGCATAACCATTTCCAGCGGGAGGGGTTACAATGAGCAGTTCTTC
cdr3_aa: CASSITISSGRGYNEQFF

d_call: TRBD1
v_call: TRBV30
clone_size: -
j_call: TRBJ1-1
cdr3_nt: TGTGCCTGGAGTGTCGGGGACAGGGTCTGGGTGAACACTGAAGCTTTCTTT
cdr3_aa: CAWSVGDRVWVNTEAFF

d_call: TRBD2
v_call: TRBV5-1
clone_size: few
j_call: TRBJ2-7
cdr3_nt: TGCGCCAGCAGCTTGGGACTAGCGGGAGGGTCCGGCGAGCAGTACTTC
cdr3_aa: CASSLGLAGGSGEQYF

d_call: TRBD1
v_call: TRBV27
clone_size: -
j_call: TRBJ2-3
cdr3_nt: TGTGCCAGCAGCCGCAGACAGGGGGATACGCAGTATTTT
cdr3_aa: CASSRRQGDTQYF

d_call: -
v_call: TRBV30
clone_size: -
j_call: TRBJ2-1
cdr3_nt: TGTGCCTGGACGGGTAGCTCCTACAATGAGCAGTTCTTC
cdr3_aa: CAWTGSSYNEQFF

d_call: TRBD2
v_call: TRBV7-8
clone_size: -
j_call: TRBJ2-5
cdr3_nt: TGTGCCAGCAGCTTAGAGCGGGGACGGTGGGAGACCCAGTACTTC
cdr3_aa: CASSLERGRWETQYF

d_call: TRBD1
v_call: TRBV9
clone_size: -
j_call: TRBJ2-1
cdr3_nt: TGTGCCAGCGGCGGGTCGGACAGGGACCCCTACAATGAGCAGTTCTTC
cdr3_aa: CASGGSDRDPYNEQFF

d_call: TRBD2
v_call: TRBV2
clone_size: -
j_call: TRBJ2-7
cdr3_nt: TGTGCCAGCAGTGAAGAGGGACTAGCGGCCTACGAGCAGTACTTC
cdr3_aa: CASSEEGLAAYEQYF

d_call: TRBD1
v_call: TRBV2
clone_size: -
j_call: TRBJ1-5
cdr3_nt: TGTGCCAGCAGTGAATCCCACAGGGGTGCTAGCAATCAGCCCCAGCATTTT
cdr3_aa: CASSESHRGASNQPQHF

d_call: -
v_call: TRBV7-6
clone_size: -
j_call: TRBJ1-1
cdr3_nt: TGTGCCAGCAGCTTAGCGCCCGCGAAACCTCCTTCCACTGAAGCTTTCTTT
cdr3_aa: CASSLAPAKPPSTEAFF

d_call: -
v_call: TRBV19
clone_size: -
j_call: TRBJ1-4
cdr3_nt: TGTGCCAGTAGTATATCCCCCCAACAGGCGGGGAATGAAAAACTGTTTTTT
cdr3_aa: CASSISPQQAGNEKLFF

d_call: -
v_call: TRBV30
clone_size: -
j_call: TRBJ2-5
cdr3_nt: TGTGCCTGGAGTCTCGGGACTCCCGAGACCCAGTACTTC
cdr3_aa: CAWSLGTPETQYF

d_call: TRBD2
v_call: TRBV5-6
clone_size: -
j_call: TRBJ2-7
cdr3_nt: TGTGCCAGCAGCCGTTGGGAGGGGCTCAACTCCTACGAGCAGTACTTC
cdr3_aa: CASSRWEGLNSYEQYF

d_call: TRBD1
v_call: TRBV29-1
clone_size: -
j_call: TRBJ1-1
cdr3_nt: TGCAGCTCGTCAGGGGGAGACACTGAAGCTTTCTTT
cdr3_aa: CSSSGGDTEAFF

d_call: -
v_call: TRBV2
clone_size: -
j_call: TRBJ2-2
cdr3_nt: TGTGCCAGCAGTGAACGAGGAGGAGGCACCGGGGAGCTGTTTTTT
cdr3_aa: CASSERGGGTGELFF

d_call: -
v_call: TRBV5-4
clone_size: -
j_call: TRBJ1-1
cdr3_nt: TGTGCCGGTGGGCGGGGCCCTGAAGCTTTCTTT
cdr3_aa: CAGGRGPEAFF

d_call: -
v_call: TRBV5-1
clone_size: once
j_call: TRBJ1-1
cdr3_nt: TGCGCCAGCAGCCGCCCAGGGTCGCGCACTGAAGCTTTCTTT
cdr3_aa: CASSRPGSRTEAFF

d_call: TRBD1
v_call: TRBV6-6
clone_size: -
j_call: TRBJ1-1
cdr3_nt: TGTGCCAGCAGCCCGGGAGGGGGCGAAGTGGAAGCTTTCTTT
cdr3_aa: CASSPGGGEVEAFF

d_call: -
v_call: TRBV5-1
clone_size: -
j_call: TRBJ1-2
cdr3_nt: TGCGCCAGCAGCGGGTGGACCGGGGATGGCTACACCTTC
cdr3_aa: CASSGWTGDGYTF

d_call: -
v_call: TRBV5-1
clone_size: once
j_call: TRBJ2-1
cdr3_nt: TGCGCCAGCAGCTTGGAACCCGGGGCGGGAGAGCAGTTCTTC
cdr3_aa: CASSLEPGAGEQFF

d_call: TRBD2
v_call: TRBV5-1
clone_size: once
j_call: TRBJ2-2
cdr3_nt: TGCGCCAGCAGCTTCGGGCGGGAGGGCCGTTGGAACACCGGGGAGCTGTTTTTT
cdr3_aa: CASSFGREGRWNTGELFF

d_call: TRBD2
v_call: TRBV5-6
clone_size: few
j_call: TRBJ2-1
cdr3_nt: TGTGCCAGCAGCTTATTCCCCGGGACTAGCGGGAGCAATGAGCAGTTCTTC
cdr3_aa: CASSLFPGTSGSNEQFF

d_call: -
v_call: TRBV9
clone_size: -
j_call: TRBJ1-1
cdr3_nt: TGTGCCAGCAGCCACCGCAGGGGAAGATCCACTGAAGCTTTCTTT
cdr3_aa: CASSHRRGRSTEAFF

d_call: -
v_call: TRBV19
clone_size: -
j_call: TRBJ1-1
cdr3_nt: TGTGCCAGTAGTGGAGTAACAGGGCTCACTGAAGCTTTCTTT
cdr3_aa: CASSGVTGLTEAFF

d_call: -
v_call: TRBV6-5
clone_size: -
j_call: TRBJ2-3
cdr3_nt: TGTGCCAGCAGGTTCTATCACCGTAGCACAGATACGCAGTATTTT
cdr3_aa: CASRFYHRSTDTQYF

d_call: -
v_call: TRBV6-4
clone_size: -
j_call: TRBJ2-1
cdr3_nt: TGTGCCAGCAGAACACAGGATATTCCTCACAATGAGCAGTTCTTC
cdr3_aa: CASRTQDIPHNEQFF

d_call: TRBD2
v_call: TRBV6-1
clone_size: once
j_call: TRBJ2-7
cdr3_nt: TGTGCCAGCAGTCTAATAGCGGGAGGGGCCTACGAGCAGTACTTC
cdr3_aa: CASSLIAGGAYEQYF

d_call: TRBD2
v_call: TRBV13
clone_size: once
j_call: TRBJ2-3
cdr3_nt: TGTGCCAGCAGCTTTGTCGCAGCGGGAATGCCTCTCAGTGATACGCAGTATTTT
cdr3_aa: CASSFVAAGMPLSDTQYF

d_call: TRBD2
v_call: TRBV30
clone_size: -
j_call: TRBJ2-5
cdr3_nt: TGTGCCTGGACAACCGGGACTAGCGGACCGTACCAAGAGACCCAGTACTTC
cdr3_aa: CAWTTGTSGPYQETQYF

d_call: TRBD1
v_call: TRBV6-1
clone_size: -
j_call: TRBJ1-5
cdr3_nt: TGTGCCAGCAGTGAAGGGGGACAGGGCACAAGTCAGCCCCAGCATTTT
cdr3_aa: CASSEGGQGTSQPQHF

d_call: TRBD1
v_call: TRBV7-8
clone_size: -
j_call: TRBJ1-5
cdr3_nt: TGTGCCAGCAGCTTCGGGACAGGCGCCGTTCAGCCCCAGCATTTT
cdr3_aa: CASSFGTGAVQPQHF